The 20 T cell receptor beta chains in this list originate from one sample, sequenced in a study of blood T cells in healthy people across ages. A second PCR of about 6 to 11 cycles used a sample-barcoded 5' primer and a J-beta primer mix. TCRdb passed the 5' RACE reads through MiXCR, listing each CDR3 protein once. The repertoire holds hundreds of thousands of distinct CDR3 sequences, with 24% as singletons. This sample was shared with a second study, whose subject was T cells of mothers and their children.

Material: blood. Receptors originate from a boy aged 5-17 years in good health.

This sequence joins TRBV7-9 and TRBJ1-6; weak D call: TRBD1 (5 bases). There are 16 residues in the CDR3. V was clipped by 8 bases and J by 4 bases, with 18 bases between them. CDR1 and CDR2 (germline): SEHNR, FQNEAQ (reference sequence). CDR3 bases: TGTGCCAGCGGAAGGAGGGGCAGCAATTATAATTCACCCCTCCACTTT. Its protein is CASGRRGSNYNSPLHF.

The V gene is TRBV28, the J gene TRBJ2-5, with a possible D match to TRBD1 (6 bases). V was cut by 6 bases and J by 2 bases, with 25 bases left in between. The CDR3 totals 18 residues. In germline, CDR1 is MDHEN, CDR2 SYDVKM. Written as DNA, the CDR3 is TGTGCCAGCAGGGACGGACAGAGGAGAGTAAAGATACAAGAGACCCAGTACTTC. It encodes CASRDGQRRVKIQETQYF.

The CDR3 loop is CASSVGGLTYEQYF. The CDR3 DNA is TGTGCCAGCAGCGTAGGTGGTTTAACCTACGAGCAGTACTTC. The V gene is TRBV9, the J gene TRBJ2-5; D remains unclear. The J call may be wrong; the DNA end is better matched by TRBJ2-7. Germline V CDR1 and CDR2: SGDLS, YYNGEE. The CDR3 totals 14 residues.

This clonotype was seen a few times. The chain couples TRBV20-1 to TRBJ2-1, with 9 bases lining up with TRBD1. The ends lost 1 base at V and 6 bases at J; junction bases unmatched: 10. The CDR3 runs to 16 residues. The germline gives CDR1 DFQATT, CDR2 SNEGSKA (reference sequence). CDR3 protein: CSARGASGQGGNEQFF. In DNA, the CDR3 is TGCAGTGCTAGAGGTGCTTCGGGACAGGGAGGCAATGAGCAGTTCTTC.

The chain links TRBV20-1 to TRBJ1-5, with D unresolved. Trimming removed 4 bases at V and 10 bases at J, with 17 bases between. Germline V gene data show CDR1 as DFQATT and CDR2 as SNEGSKA (reference sequence). This CDR3 region has 13 residues. CDR3 region: CSATFPELQPQHF. As DNA, the CDR3 is TGCAGTGCTACCTTTCCGGAGTTACAACCCCAGCATTTT.

Turning to this clonotype: The junction departs from germline at one end; a sequencing error may be responsible. This chain joins TRBV7-9 and TRBJ2-7, with D uncertain. The CDR3 has 13 residues. Germline V CDR1 and CDR2: SEHNR, FQNEAQ (reference sequence). CDR3 residues: CASCLAPAHEQYF. Here the CDR3 DNA reads TGTGCCAGCTGCTTAGCCCCCGCGCACGAGCAGTACTTC.

V gene TRBV18 combines with J gene TRBJ2-6, with D maybe TRBD1 (6 bases). Between the trimmed V and J ends, which lost 0 bases and 0 bases, there was a span of 12 bases. Germline V lookup: CDR1 KGHSH, CDR2 LQKENI. This CDR3 has 18 residues. The CDR3 nucleotides are TGTGCCAGCTCACCACCGGGACAAACCCACTCTGGGGCCAACGTCCTGACTTTC. It translates to CASSPPGQTHSGANVLTF.

V usage is TRBV5-1 and J usage is TRBJ1-1, with unresolved D. The germline V and J ends were trimmed by 2 bases and 1 base, with 9 bases remaining between them. Looked up from germline, CDR1 is SGHRS and CDR2 is YFSETQ. This CDR3 has 14 residues. The CDR3 sequence is CASSFLTSNTEAFF. The CDR3 region has the DNA TGCGCCAGCAGCTTCCTTACCTCGAACACTGAAGCTTTCTTT.

The chain couples TRBV20-1 to TRBJ2-1; tentatively, D is TRBD2 (6 bases). CDR3 length: 16 amino acids. CDR1 DFQATT and CDR2 SNEGSKA come from the germline V gene (reference sequence). Trimming left V 5 bases short and J 6 bases short, with 23 bases between. CDR3 sequence (DNA): TGCAGTGCTTACCCCTGGGCTAGCGATGTTTTCAATGAGCAGTTCTTC. It translates to CSAYPWASDVFNEQFF.

This clonotype was counted between two and nine times. The chain links TRBV10-3 to TRBJ2-3; weak D call: TRBD2 (6 bases). This CDR3 comprises 14 residues. CDR1 ENHRY and CDR2 SYGVKD come from the germline V gene. V was cut by 6 bases and J by 2 bases, with 12 bases left in between. The CDR3 DNA reads TGTGCCATCAGCCCCGGAGGGGACACAGATACGCAGTATTTT. Translating gives CAISPGGDTDTQYF.

This clonotype was detected only a few times. This chain joins TRBV9 and TRBJ2-5; 12 positions match TRBD2. The J call could be wrong; TRBJ2-1 is a better fit for the DNA end. The length of the CDR3 is 16 residues. In germline, CDR1 is SGDLS, CDR2 YYNGEE. The CDR3 region is CASSVATSGRPNEQFF. In DNA form, the CDR3 reads TGTGCCAGCAGCGTAGCTACTAGCGGGAGGCCGAATGAGCAGTTCTTC.

This chain joins TRBV5-1 and TRBJ2-5; maybe TRBD1 (6 bases). Germline V CDR1 and CDR2: SGHRS, YFSETQ. The V end lost 10 bases, the J end lost 2 bases, and 15 bases lay between the germline ends. The CDR3 has 13 residues. The CDR3 region is CACQLGQQETQYF. The CDR3 bases are TGCGCCTGCCAGCTTGGACAGCAAGAGACCCAGTACTTC.

The gene calls are TRBV4-3 and TRBJ2-6; D may be TRBD1 (5 bases). Germline loops: CDR1 LGHNA, CDR2 YSLEER. The CDR3 runs to 16 residues. Trimming took 6 bases from V and 0 from J, leaving 12 bases between them. The CDR3 spells CASSERQLSGANVLTF. As DNA, the CDR3 is TGCGCCAGCAGTGAAAGACAGCTCTCTGGGGCCAACGTCCTGACTTTC.

This clonotype was found a few times. The J gene is TRBJ2-5, the V gene TRBV28; D may be TRBD1 (5 bases). CDR3 length equals 15 residues. Between the trimmed V and J ends, which lost 5 bases and 1 base, there was a span of 14 bases. Germline CDR1 and CDR2: MDHEN and SYDVKM. CDR3 DNA sequence: TGTGCCAGCAGTCCCCTTGGGCAGGGCCAAGAGACCCAGTACTTC. This sequence encodes CASSPLGQGQETQYF. The full variable domain, its missing parts supplied by reference TRBV28 and TRBJ2-5, is DVKVTQSSRYLVKRTGEKVFLECVQDMDHENMFWYRQDPGLGLRLIYFSYDVKMKEKGDIPEGYSVSREKKERFSLILESASTNQTSMYLCASSPLGQGQETQYFGPGTRLLVL.

This clonotype showed up just a few times. J is TRBJ1-1 and V is TRBV4-1; no reliable D call. This CDR3 has 14 amino acids. V was cut by 1 base and J by 5 bases, with 11 bases left in between. CDR1 is MGHRA, CDR2 YSYEKL, per germline. The CDR3 sequence is CASSQVGRQTEAFF. CDR3 sequence (DNA): TGCGCCAGCAGCCAAGTGGGGAGGCAGACTGAAGCTTTCTTT.

This clonotype was observed a handful of times. The chain couples TRBV3-1 to TRBJ2-3; D not certain. The V end lost 1 base, the J end lost 2 bases, and 7 bases lay between the germline ends. The CDR3 extends over 14 amino acids. The germline gives CDR1 LGHDT, CDR2 YNNKEL (reference sequence). The CDR3 nucleotides read TGTGCCAGCAGCCAAGGCCCTGCCACAGATACGCAGTATTTT. Translation gives CASSQGPATDTQYF.

This CDR3 is CASVSSDSLQETQYF. CDR3 coding DNA: TGTGCCAGCGTGTCTAGCGACTCACTACAAGAGACCCAGTACTTC. This rearrangement joins TRBV28 to TRBJ2-5, with D possibly being TRBD2 (6 bases). The germline V gene encodes CDR1 MDHEN and CDR2 SYDVKM. V lost 8 bases, J lost 2 bases, and 18 bases lay in between. The CDR3 runs to 15 residues.

This clonotype appeared once. CDR3 sequence (DNA): TGTGCCAGCAGTTCAGGGGGCTCGGACTATGGCTACACCTTC. Protein product: CASSSGGSDYGYTF. The rearrangement uses TRBV6-5 and TRBJ1-2, with TRBD1 matching 8 bases. The CDR3 runs to 14 residues. Unmatched junction bases numbered 4, after V lost 4 bases and J lost 3 bases. Looked up from germline, CDR1 is MNHEY and CDR2 is SVGAGI.

The chain links TRBV29-1 to TRBJ2-7; unclear D gene. The V gene's germline CDR1 is SQVTM and CDR2 ANQGSEA. V lost 1 base, J lost 4 bases, and 14 bases lay in between. The CDR3 consists of 14 residues. CDR3 region: CSVEAWQKPYEQYF. The CDR3 DNA reads TGCAGCGTTGAAGCCTGGCAGAAGCCTTACGAGCAGTACTTC.

This clonotype was counted only a few times. This chain uses TRBV25-1 with TRBJ1-4; 7 bases are a match to TRBD1. Germline V CDR1 and CDR2: MGHDK, SYGVNS. V dropped 7 bases and J dropped 6; count of bases not matched to a gene: 5. This CDR3 contains 13 residues. The CDR3 spells CASIGQADEKLFF. The CDR3 DNA reads as TGTGCCAGCATCGGACAGGCCGATGAAAAACTGTTTTTT.